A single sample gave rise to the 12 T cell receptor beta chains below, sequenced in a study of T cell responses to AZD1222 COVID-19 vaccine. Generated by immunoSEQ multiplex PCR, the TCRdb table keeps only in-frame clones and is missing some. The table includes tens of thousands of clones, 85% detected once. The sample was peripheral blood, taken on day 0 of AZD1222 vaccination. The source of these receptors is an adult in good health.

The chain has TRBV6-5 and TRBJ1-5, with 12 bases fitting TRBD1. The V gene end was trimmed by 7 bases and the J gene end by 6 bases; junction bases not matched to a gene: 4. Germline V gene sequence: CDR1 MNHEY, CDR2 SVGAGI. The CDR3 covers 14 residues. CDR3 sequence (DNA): TGTGCCAGCAAGGGGACAGGGGGCGTTCAGCCCCAGCATTTT. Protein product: CASKGTGGVQPQHF.

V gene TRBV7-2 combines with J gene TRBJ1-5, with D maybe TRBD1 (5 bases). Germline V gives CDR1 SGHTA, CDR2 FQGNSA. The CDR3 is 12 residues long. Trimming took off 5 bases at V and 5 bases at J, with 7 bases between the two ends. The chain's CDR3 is CASSQGDQPQHF. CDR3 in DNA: TGTGCCAGCAGCCAAGGGGATCAGCCCCAGCATTTT. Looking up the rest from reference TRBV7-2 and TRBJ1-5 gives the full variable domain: GAGVSQSPSNKVTEKGKDVELRCDPISGHTALYWYRQSLGQGLEFLIYFQGNSAPDKSGLPSDRFSAERTGGSVSTLTIQRTQQEDSAVYLCASSQGDQPQHFGDGTRLSIL.

The DNA of the CDR3 is TGTGCCAGCTCACCGGGGACAGGGGGCTTTCAGCCCCAGCATTTT. Protein: CASSPGTGGFQPQHF. The chain carries TRBV18 and TRBJ1-5; 12 bases map to TRBD1. CDR1 is KGHSH, CDR2 LQKENI, per germline. The V and J ends lost 3 bases and 6 bases, in that order; junction bases with no gene match: 3. The CDR3 consists of 15 residues.

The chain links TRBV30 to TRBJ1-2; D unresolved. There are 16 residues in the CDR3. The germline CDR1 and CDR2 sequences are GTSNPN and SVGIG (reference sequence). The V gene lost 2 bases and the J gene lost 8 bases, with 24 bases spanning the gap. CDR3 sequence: CAWSRGNLARFGGYTF. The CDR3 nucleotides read TGTGCCTGGAGTCGAGGAAACCTAGCTAGGTTCGGCGGCTACACCTTC.

The CDR3 nucleotides read TGTGCCAGCAGCGCGACAGGTGATAGAGATACGCAGTATTTT. Translating it yields CASSATGDRDTQYF. The chain uses TRBV11-2 and TRBJ2-3; the D gene is possibly TRBD1 (6 bases). The V end was cut by 5 bases, the J end by 5 bases, with 14 bases between. CDR1 SGHAT and CDR2 FQNNGV come from the germline V gene. The CDR3 runs to 14 residues.

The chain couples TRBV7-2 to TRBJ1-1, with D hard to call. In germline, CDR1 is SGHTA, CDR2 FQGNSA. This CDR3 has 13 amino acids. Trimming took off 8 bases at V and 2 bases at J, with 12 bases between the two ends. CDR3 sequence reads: CASRGGPNTEAFF. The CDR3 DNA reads TGTGCCAGCCGAGGAGGGCCTAACACTGAAGCTTTCTTT.

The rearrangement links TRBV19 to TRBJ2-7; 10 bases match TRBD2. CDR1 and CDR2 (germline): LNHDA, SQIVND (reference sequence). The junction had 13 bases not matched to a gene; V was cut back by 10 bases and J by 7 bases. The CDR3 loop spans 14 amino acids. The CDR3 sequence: CATRSGGNSGEQYF. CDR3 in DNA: TGTGCCACTCGTAGCGGGGGGAATTCTGGGGAGCAGTACTTC.

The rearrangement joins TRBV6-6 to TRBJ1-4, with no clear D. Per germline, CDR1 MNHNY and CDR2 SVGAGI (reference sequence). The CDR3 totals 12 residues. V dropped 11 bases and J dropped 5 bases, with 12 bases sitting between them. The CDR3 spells CAGGERNEKLFF. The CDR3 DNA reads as TGTGCCGGCGGGGAGAGAAATGAAAAACTGTTTTTT.

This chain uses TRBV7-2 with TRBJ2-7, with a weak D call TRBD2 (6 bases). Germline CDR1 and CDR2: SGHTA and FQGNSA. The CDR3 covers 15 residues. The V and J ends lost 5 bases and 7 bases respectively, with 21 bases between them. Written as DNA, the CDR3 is TGTGCCAGCAGCCCCTCGACTTTGCGGGCGGGAGAGCAGTACTTC. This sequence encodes CASSPSTLRAGEQYF.

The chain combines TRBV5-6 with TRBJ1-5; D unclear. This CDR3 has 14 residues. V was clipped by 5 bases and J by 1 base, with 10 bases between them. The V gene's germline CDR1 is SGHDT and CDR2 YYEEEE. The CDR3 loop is CASSLRLSNQPQHF. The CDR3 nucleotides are TGTGCCAGCAGTTTGCGGCTAAGCAATCAGCCCCAGCATTTT.

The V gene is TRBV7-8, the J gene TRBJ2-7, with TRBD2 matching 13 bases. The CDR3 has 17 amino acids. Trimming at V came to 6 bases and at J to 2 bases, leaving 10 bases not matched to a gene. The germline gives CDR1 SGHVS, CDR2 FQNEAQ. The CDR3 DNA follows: TGTGCCAGCAGTCGGACGGGGACTAGCGGGGCAACCTACGAGCAGTACTTC. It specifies CASSRTGTSGATYEQYF.

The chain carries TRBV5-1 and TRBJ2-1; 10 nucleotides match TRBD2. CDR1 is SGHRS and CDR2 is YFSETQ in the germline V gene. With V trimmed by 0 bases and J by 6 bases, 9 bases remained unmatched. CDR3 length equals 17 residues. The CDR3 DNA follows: TGCGCCAGCAGCTTGGGTGGCCGGGCTAGCGGGAGCAATGAGCAGTTCTTC. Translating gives CASSLGGRASGSNEQFF.